This T cell receptor (beta chain) was found in a study of T cells expressing NK-cell markers. The CDR3 is made up of 17 amino acids. Germline assignment: CDR1 SGHNT and CDR2 YENEEA. From its re-call of the 5' RACE reads, TCRdb lists each CDR3 protein once, without DNA. The listing records roughly 390,000 distinct CDR3 sequences. The V call is TRBV11-3, the J call TRBJ2-1; as DNA is missing, the TRBD1 call by TCRdb cannot be tested. The origin of this receptor is a man aged 18-75 years in good health. Material for sequencing was blood T cells: a sorted CD56 or NKG2C T cell subset, CD4+ or CD8+ T cells, or bulk PBMC T cells (not recorded which). The CDR3 region is CASSPRIGAGALVGQFF.